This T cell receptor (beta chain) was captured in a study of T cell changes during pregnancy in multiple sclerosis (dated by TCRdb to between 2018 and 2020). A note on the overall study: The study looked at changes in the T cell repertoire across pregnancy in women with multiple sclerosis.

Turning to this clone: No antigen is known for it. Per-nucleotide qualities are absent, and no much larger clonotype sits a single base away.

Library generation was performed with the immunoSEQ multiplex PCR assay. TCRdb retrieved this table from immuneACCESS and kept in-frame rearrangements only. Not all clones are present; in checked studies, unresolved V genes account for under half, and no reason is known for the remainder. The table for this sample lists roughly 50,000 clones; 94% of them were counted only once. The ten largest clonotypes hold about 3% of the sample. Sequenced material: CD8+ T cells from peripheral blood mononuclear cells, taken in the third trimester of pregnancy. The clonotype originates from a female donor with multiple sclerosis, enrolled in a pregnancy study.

The CDR3 reads as follows: CASSPQGGSYEQYF. The DNA reads as follows: TGTGCCAGCAGCCCCCAAGGGGGCTCCTACGAGCAGTACTTC. The V and J genes are TRBV7-6 and TRBJ2-7; 6 matching bases give a weak D call of TRBD1. V is pared back by 5 bases and J by 0 bases, with 11 bases lying between the germline termini. Including the terminal cysteine and phenylalanine, the CDR3 comprises 14 residues. Only the CDR3 DNA is retained, 42 bases long and in frame from the first base. From a lookup of the germline V gene, CDR1 and CDR2 are SGHVS and FNYEAQ.